This T cell receptor (beta chain) was captured in a study of cytomegalovirus exposure and HLA in healthy donors. Study-wide points: A missense DCLRE1C variant was associated with V- and J-gene trimming of TCR beta chains in a later analysis, and an independent cohort replicated the association.

The primer mix had 60 Vbeta and 13 Jbeta primers. Profiled with immunoSEQ multiplex PCR; TCRdb holds only in-frame clones, not every one. The repertoire holds about 70,000 clones, with roughly 80% as singletons. A single count supports this clone. Its antigen is undetermined. Germline CDR1 is SGHTA and CDR2 is FQGNSA. This CDR3 is built from 15 residues. V gave up 5 bases and J gave up 7 bases; unmatched junction bases: 7. The V call is TRBV7-2, the J call TRBJ2-3, with 12 bases that match TRBD2. This receptor was obtained from a girl aged 10 to 17 in good health and CMV-seropositive. Material: PBMCs. Written as DNA, the CDR3 is TGTGCCAGCAGCCCCTCTAGCGGGGGGGCCTATACGCAGTATTTT. It codes for CASSPSSGGAYTQYF. Based on the CDR3 plus reference TRBV7-2 and TRBJ2-3, the full variable domain is GAGVSQSPSNKVTEKGKDVELRCDPISGHTALYWYRQSLGQGLEFLIYFQGNSAPDKSGLPSDRFSAERTGGSVSTLTIQRTQQEDSAVYLCASSPSSGGAYTQYFGPGTRLTVL.